Only a few counts were recorded for the clone carrying this TCR beta chain. Antigen: not known. These data belong to a study of blood T cells in healthy people across ages. The people who gave samples were healthy Caucasians from Russia, aged 6 to 90. Primed by a sample-barcoded 5' primer and a J-beta primer mix, a second PCR proceeded for about 7 to 11 cycles. MiXCR, run by TCRdb on the 5' RACE reads, gives a single entry per CDR3 protein. The sample carries about 1,500,000 distinct CDR3 sequences, over 25% recorded once. Findings and caveats of the study: Unsorted PBMCs prevented conclusive naive versus antigen-experienced comparison. Estimated diversity, derived from one million T cells, was regarded as an underestimate. Lack of knowledge of donor CMV status possibly confounded expanded clonotype changes.

From germline, CDR1 is SGHTA and CDR2 FQGNSA. Trimming removed 6 bases from V and 5 bases from J; junction bases left unmatched: 14. The CDR3 covers 16 residues. The specimen sequenced was blood. The clonotype comes from a woman aged 25 to 45 in good health. The chain combines TRBV7-2 with TRBJ2-5, with TRBD2 identical over 8 bases. The CDR3 loop reads CASSPFSGESTETQYF. The CDR3 DNA reads as TGTGCCAGCAGTCCATTTAGCGGGGAGAGTACGGAGACCCAGTACTTC. The full variable domain, with the rest looked up from reference TRBV7-2 and TRBJ2-5, is GAGVSQSPSNKVTEKGKDVELRCDPISGHTALYWYRQSLGQGLEFLIYFQGNSAPDKSGLPSDRFSAERTGGSVSTLTIQRTQQEDSAVYLCASSPFSGESTETQYFGPGTRLLVL.